A single TCR beta chain is shown here with its context. Its specificity is not known. This sample was included in a study of T cell responses to AZD1222 COVID-19 vaccine. Broader study findings: Recipients of AZD1222 seropositive at baseline numbered only five or six. Donors skewed white British and female; clonal diversity was possibly underestimated. Every sample of the repertoires postdated the peak T cell response.

The germline V gene encodes CDR1 MGHRA and CDR2 YSYEKL. The CDR3 consists of 15 residues. Losses at the gene ends were 4 bases for V and 2 bases for J; bases not matched to a gene: 5. Generated by immunoSEQ multiplex PCR, the TCRdb table keeps only in-frame clones and is missing some. The table records 150,000 to 190,000 clones, about 88% of them present only once. The source was peripheral blood, collected after recovery from COVID-19. The source of this sequence is an adult who had recovered from COVID-19. This sequence joins TRBV4-1 and TRBJ2-3, with 8 nucleotides matching TRBD2. The CDR3 bases are TGCGCCAGCAGCCTGCTAGCGGGTGACACAGATACGCAGTATTTT. Translation: CASSLLAGDTDTQYF.